The T cell receptor (beta chain) under discussion was sequenced for a study of Graves' ophthalmopathy and Graves' hyperthyroidism. Points from the study as a whole: Blood shared most expanded thyroid clonotypes above 0.001 frequency.

A note on this clonotype: The antigen is unknown.

Each donor who had ophthalmopathy showed moderate-to-severe activity, a CAS of ≥3, a NOSPECS of ≥4, and a duration under 3 months. Isolation of PBMCs was performed using 9 to 10 ml of fresh peripheral blood. The study amplified TCR beta CDR3 regions using RNA transcripts. A first-round RT-PCR used HTBI primers, followed by a second-round multiplex PCR. TCRdb re-analysed the multiplex PCR reads in MiXCR, keeping a single row per CDR3 protein. The sample consists of hundreds of thousands of distinct CDR3 sequences, over 40% of them appearing once. This CDR3 is built from 12 residues. After removal of 7 bases from V and 11 bases from J, the junction contained 7 bases not matched to a gene. The germline gives CDR1 SQVTM, CDR2 ANQGSEA.

Material: peripheral blood. V usage is TRBV29-1 and J usage is TRBJ2-7; TRBD2 agrees at 14 bases. This clonotype was sampled from an adult man with Graves' ophthalmopathy. The DNA of the CDR3 is TGCAGCGCCGGGACTAGCGGGGGCCCGGAGTACTTC. Encoded protein: CSAGTSGGPEYF.